Each of the 31 T cell receptor beta chains below was sequenced from the same sample in a study of PD-L1 blockade in urothelial cancer. Time point meaning: peripheral blood 6 weeks after treatment start. Clones were sequenced by immunoSEQ multiplex PCR, and TCRdb holds only the in-frame ones, with some missing. This table holds tens of thousands of clones, 91% found once. Sequenced material: PBMCs, taken around atezolizumab (anti-PD-L1) treatment. Receptors were obtained from an older man with urothelial cancer.

The chain combines TRBV19 with TRBJ2-1; 13 bases agree with TRBD2. V shed 8 bases, J shed 9 bases, and the junction held 10 bases outside the gene matches. The germline V gene has CDR1 LNHDA and CDR2 SQIVND (reference sequence). This CDR3 has 15 residues. This chain's CDR3 is CASCKGLAGDPEQFF. For the CDR3, the DNA is TGTGCCAGTTGCAAAGGACTAGCGGGAGACCCTGAGCAGTTCTTC.

J is TRBJ1-1 and V is TRBV18; the D gene is possibly TRBD1 (6 bases). The V end lost 3 bases, the J end lost 2 bases, and 22 bases lay between the germline ends. Germline CDR1 and CDR2: KGHSH and LQKENI. The CDR3 contains 18 residues. Here the CDR3 reads CASSPRGPGAGFNTEAFF. DNA of the CDR3: TGTGCCAGCTCACCCCGGGGCCCAGGGGCAGGGTTTAACACTGAAGCTTTCTTT.

The CDR3 is CASSEARSGSRDIQYF. The CDR3 nucleotides are TGTGCCAGCAGTGAAGCGAGGAGCGGGAGTCGGGACATTCAGTACTTC. This chain connects TRBV6-1 to TRBJ2-4, with TRBD2 identical over 8 bases. Looked up from germline, CDR1 is MNHNS and CDR2 is SASEGT. V lost 0 bases and J lost 8; bases outside the gene matches: 9. The CDR3 runs to 16 residues.

The rearrangement uses TRBV6-5 and TRBJ2-7; 7 nucleotides line up with TRBD1. The CDR3 is 15 residues long. V dropped 0 bases and J dropped 7; count of bases not matched to a gene: 9. The V gene's germline CDR1 is MNHEY and CDR2 SVGAGI. In DNA form, the CDR3 reads TGTGCCAGCAGTTACTCCCACCTATACAGGGGTGAGCAGTACTTC. The encoded protein is CASSYSHLYRGEQYF.

The chain employs TRBV6-1 and TRBJ1-5; possible D gene TRBD1, 6 bases. Trimming removed 0 bases at V and 0 bases at J, with 15 bases between. Germline loops: CDR1 MNHNS, CDR2 SASEGT. This CDR3 is built from 18 residues. CDR3 nucleotide sequence: TGTGCCAGCAGTGAAGCGACTCCCAGACAGGTTAGCAATCAGCCCCAGCATTTT. It encodes CASSEATPRQVSNQPQHF.

The chain uses TRBV25-1 and TRBJ1-2; D is undetermined. Deletions cut 4 bases from V and 5 bases from J, with 8 bases between. The CDR3 runs 12 residues. The V gene's germline CDR1 is MGHDK and CDR2 SYGVNS. In nucleotides, the CDR3 is TGTGCCAGCAGTGGAACAGAATATGGCTACACCTTC. This codes for CASSGTEYGYTF.

This clone was seen once. Written as DNA, the CDR3 is TGTGCCAGCAGCGCCGGGTCCTCCTACGAGCAGTACTTC. It is translated as CASSAGSSYEQYF. The gene calls are TRBV9 and TRBJ2-7; D is unresolved. Germline V CDR1 and CDR2: SGDLS, YYNGEE. The CDR3 spans 13 residues. Trimming shortened V by 3 bases and J by 0 bases, and 7 bases separated the two germline ends.

DNA of the CDR3: TGCAGTGGTGAGGGGGAGACTGAAGCTTTCTTT. This encodes CSGEGETEAFF. The chain employs TRBV20-1 and TRBJ1-1, with D perhaps matching TRBD1 (6 bases). The CDR3 runs 11 residues. The germline gives CDR1 DFQATT, CDR2 SNEGSKA (reference sequence). Trimming left V 7 bases short and J 5 bases short, with 11 bases between.

The V call is TRBV28, the J call TRBJ1-1, with TRBD1 matching 9 bases. Losses at the gene ends were 5 bases for V and 2 bases for J; bases not matched to a gene: 9. The germline V gene has CDR1 MDHEN and CDR2 SYDVKM. This CDR3 is built from 16 residues. The CDR3, as DNA: TGTGCCAGCAGTCCGGGACAGGGACCCGCCAACACTGAAGCTTTCTTT. Its protein is CASSPGQGPANTEAFF. The entire variable domain, with the rest obtained from reference TRBV28 and TRBJ1-1, is as follows: DVKVTQSSRYLVKRTGEKVFLECVQDMDHENMFWYRQDPGLGLRLIYFSYDVKMKEKGDIPEGYSVSREKKERFSLILESASTNQTSMYLCASSPGQGPANTEAFFGQGTRLTVV.

The chain combines TRBV13 with TRBJ2-7, with 7 bases identical to TRBD2. Germline lookup yields CDR1 PRHDT and CDR2 FYEKMQ (reference sequence). V lost 4 bases and J lost 6; bases outside the gene matches: 9. This CDR3 has 14 residues. The CDR3 here is CASSSSPTSVEQYF. CDR3 in DNA: TGTGCCAGCAGCTCAAGCCCAACTAGCGTCGAGCAGTACTTC.

The V and J genes are TRBV29-1 and TRBJ2-1; TRBD1 aligns across 8 bases. The length of the CDR3 is 14 residues. V gave up 5 bases and J gave up 2 bases; unmatched junction bases: 5. CDR1 and CDR2 from the germline V gene are SQVTM and ANQGSEA. The CDR3 protein is CSVRHRGAYNEQFF. Written as DNA, the CDR3 is TGCAGCGTTCGGCACAGGGGGGCCTACAATGAGCAGTTCTTC.

The V call is TRBV7-9, the J call TRBJ1-5, with TRBD1 matching 9 bases. CDR1 and CDR2 from the germline V gene are SEHNR and FQNEAQ (reference sequence). CDR3 length: 17 residues. The J segment lost 2 bases and the V segment lost 4 bases, leaving 9 bases of the junction unmatched. This CDR3 is CASSYGQGTRGNQPQHF. In nucleotides, the CDR3 is TGTGCCAGCAGCTATGGACAGGGGACGAGGGGCAATCAGCCCCAGCATTTT.

This chain links TRBV5-6 with TRBJ2-3; 9 bases are shared with TRBD1. Germline lookup yields CDR1 SGHDT and CDR2 YYEEEE. This CDR3 is 14 amino acids long. With V trimmed by 4 bases and J by 4 bases, 4 bases remained unmatched. The CDR3 bases are TGTGCCAGCAGCGGAGGGACAGGGTCAGATACGCAGTATTTT. As protein: CASSGGTGSDTQYF. Based on the CDR3 plus reference TRBV5-6 and TRBJ2-3, the full variable domain is DAGVTQSPTHLIKTRGQQVTLRCSPKSGHDTVSWYQQALGQGPQFIFQYYEEEERQRGNFPDRFSGHQFPNYSSELNVNALLLGDSALYLCASSGGTGSDTQYFGPGTRLTVL.

The chain joins TRBV5-6 to TRBJ2-7, with TRBD1 matching 10 bases. This CDR3 region has 15 residues. CDR1 is SGHDT and CDR2 is YYEEEE in the germline V gene. Trimming at V came to 2 bases and at J to 5 bases, leaving 7 bases not matched to a gene. The DNA of the CDR3 is TGTGCCAGCAGCTTTCCGACAGGGGGCGGGAACGAGCAGTACTTC. Residues: CASSFPTGGGNEQYF. Variable domain in full (rest from reference TRBV5-6 and TRBJ2-7): DAGVTQSPTHLIKTRGQQVTLRCSPKSGHDTVSWYQQALGQGPQFIFQYYEEEERQRGNFPDRFSGHQFPNYSSELNVNALLLGDSALYLCASSFPTGGGNEQYFGPGTRLTVT.

CDR3 loop: CASSGQGGTETQYF. In nucleotides, the CDR3 is TGTGCCAGCAGCGGACAGGGAGGGACGGAGACCCAGTACTTC. V gene TRBV28 combines with J gene TRBJ2-5; a possible D gene is TRBD1 (8 bases). The CDR3 runs 14 residues. Germline loops: CDR1 MDHEN, CDR2 SYDVKM. Deletions cut 6 bases from V and 5 bases from J, with 16 bases between. The full variable domain, completed using reference TRBV28 and TRBJ2-5, is DVKVTQSSRYLVKRTGEKVFLECVQDMDHENMFWYRQDPGLGLRLIYFSYDVKMKEKGDIPEGYSVSREKKERFSLILESASTNQTSMYLCASSGQGGTETQYFGPGTRLLVL.

The chain carries TRBV5-4 and TRBJ2-2, with 9 nucleotides matching TRBD1. In germline, CDR1 is SGHNT, CDR2 YYREEE (reference sequence). There are 15 residues in the CDR3. Trimming cost V 2 bases and J 6 bases; bases outside gene matches: 5. Written as DNA, the CDR3 is TGTGCCAGCAGCTTATGGGGACAGGGATCCGGGGAGCTGTTTTTT. Protein sequence: CASSLWGQGSGELFF.

The rearrangement joins TRBV4-1 to TRBJ2-3; D is perhaps TRBD2 (6 bases). The germline gives CDR1 MGHRA, CDR2 YSYEKL. V lost 2 bases and J lost 3, with 18 bases in between. The CDR3 runs to 17 residues. The CDR3 region has the DNA TGCGCCAGCAGCCAACCAAGGTGGCGGGACCAAACAGATACGCAGTATTTT. It specifies CASSQPRWRDQTDTQYF.

The chain links TRBV5-4 to TRBJ2-3, with a possible D match to TRBD2 (6 bases). The germline CDR1 and CDR2 sequences are SGHNT and YYREEE (reference sequence). The V and J ends lost 0 bases and 2 bases respectively, with 13 bases between them. The CDR3 consists of 16 residues. In DNA form, the CDR3 reads TGTGCCAGCAGCTTGGGGGGTAGCGGTCCCACAGATACGCAGTATTTT. Translation: CASSLGGSGPTDTQYF.

This clone was observed a handful of times. This sequence joins TRBV19 and TRBJ1-1; TRBD1 matches at 8 bases. CDR3 size: 13 residues. V lost 8 bases, J lost 4 bases, and 6 bases stayed unmatched. Germline lookup yields CDR1 LNHDA and CDR2 SQIVND (reference sequence). The CDR3 sequence: CASGGQGTTEAFF. CDR3 nucleotides: TGTGCCAGTGGAGGACAGGGAACCACTGAAGCTTTCTTT.

This clone was seen once. CDR3 loop: CASSLSTGNTGELFF. CDR3 coding DNA: TGCGCCAGCAGCTTGTCAACAGGGAACACCGGGGAGCTGTTTTTT. The chain joins TRBV5-1 to TRBJ2-2; weak D call: TRBD1 (5 bases). Trimming removed 1 base at V and 1 base at J, with 8 bases between. The CDR3 has 15 amino acids. CDR1 and CDR2 from the germline V gene are SGHRS and YFSETQ.

The chain uses TRBV28 and TRBJ2-1, with 12 bases lining up with TRBD2. The V and J ends lost 1 base and 6 bases, in that order; junction bases with no gene match: 7. Germline V lookup: CDR1 MDHEN, CDR2 SYDVKM. There are 17 residues in the CDR3. CDR3 residues: CASSLYFTSGRSNEQFF. In nucleotides, the CDR3 is TGTGCCAGCAGTTTATACTTTACTAGCGGGAGGAGCAATGAGCAGTTCTTC. Full variable domain (remainder filled in from reference TRBV28 and TRBJ2-1): DVKVTQSSRYLVKRTGEKVFLECVQDMDHENMFWYRQDPGLGLRLIYFSYDVKMKEKGDIPEGYSVSREKKERFSLILESASTNQTSMYLCASSLYFTSGRSNEQFFGPGTRLTVL.

The genes are TRBV7-9 and TRBJ2-1, with 10 bases fitting TRBD2. V was clipped by 5 bases and J by 6 bases; unmatched bases: 19. CDR1 is SEHNR and CDR2 is FQNEAQ in the germline V gene (reference sequence). CDR3 length: 19 residues. CDR3 residues: CASSVDLTLSGRAVNEQFF. The CDR3 region has the DNA TGTGCCAGCAGCGTGGACCTTACCCTAAGCGGGAGGGCCGTCAATGAGCAGTTCTTC.

The chain has TRBV27 and TRBJ2-7; 8 nucleotides line up with TRBD1. Germline V CDR1 and CDR2: MNHEY, SMNVEV (reference sequence). The V and J ends lost 4 bases and 4 bases, in that order; junction bases with no gene match: 9. This CDR3 has 15 residues. In nucleotides, the CDR3 is TGTGCCAGCAGTTCCGGACAGGGTAGAAGGTACGAGCAGTACTTC. Residues: CASSSGQGRRYEQYF.

This rearrangement joins TRBV5-1 to TRBJ2-3, with 9 bases aligning to TRBD2. This CDR3 has 14 amino acids. After removal of 3 bases from V and 4 bases from J, the junction contained 3 bases not matched to a gene. The V gene's germline CDR1 is SGHRS and CDR2 YFSETQ. This CDR3 reads CASSWREGADTQYF. The CDR3 DNA follows: TGCGCCAGCAGCTGGCGGGAGGGGGCAGATACGCAGTATTTT.

The chain has TRBV30 and TRBJ2-3; 11 bases fit TRBD2. The germline V gene encodes CDR1 GTSNPN and CDR2 SVGIG (reference sequence). CDR3 length: 19 residues. The junction had 18 bases not matched to a gene; V was cut back by 2 bases and J by 5 bases. CDR3 DNA: TGTGCCTGGAGTACCGACAGGGTCCTGGCTAGCGGGAGGAAAGATACGCAGTATTTT. It yields the protein CAWSTDRVLASGRKDTQYF.

The chain links TRBV2 to TRBJ2-3; 7 bases are shared with TRBD1. Losses at the gene ends were 3 bases for V and 3 bases for J; bases not matched to a gene: 0. The CDR3 has 13 residues. CDR1 SNHLY and CDR2 FYNNEI come from the germline V gene. The CDR3 DNA follows: TGTGCCAGCAGTGAGACAGGGACAGATACGCAGTATTTT. Translating gives CASSETGTDTQYF.

The V call is TRBV5-4, the J call TRBJ2-1, with a possible D match to TRBD2 (5 bases). Germline CDR1 SGHNT, CDR2 YYREEE (reference sequence). The CDR3 is 14 amino acids. The V end was cut by 0 bases, the J end by 10 bases, with 14 bases between. Here the CDR3 reads CASSLDRLAGEQFF. The CDR3 DNA sequence: TGTGCCAGCAGCTTGGATCGTCTAGCTGGCGAGCAGTTCTTC.

The V gene is TRBV5-4, the J gene TRBJ2-5, with TRBD1 matching 10 bases. The CDR3 covers 13 residues. Germline V CDR1 and CDR2: SGHNT, YYREEE (reference sequence). Trimming removed 4 bases from V and 4 bases from J; junction bases left unmatched: 1. CDR3: CASSRDRGETQYF. The CDR3 DNA reads as TGTGCCAGCAGCCGGGACAGGGGAGAGACCCAGTACTTC.

This chain links TRBV7-2 with TRBJ2-1; 8 bases line up with TRBD2. The germline V gene has CDR1 SGHTA and CDR2 FQGNSA. V lost 5 bases to trimming and J lost 2 bases; unmatched junction nucleotides: 5. The CDR3 has 15 residues. The CDR3 DNA sequence: TGTGCCAGCAGCCCCCGGGGGGGGCCCTACAATGAGCAGTTCTTC. Protein: CASSPRGGPYNEQFF.

J is TRBJ2-2 and V is TRBV6-5, with 8 bases identical to TRBD1. CDR1 is MNHEY, CDR2 SVGAGI, per germline. With V trimmed by 2 bases and J by 1 base, 0 bases remained unmatched. The CDR3 has 15 residues. As DNA, the CDR3 is TGTGCCAGCAGTTACGGACAGGGGAACACCGGGGAGCTGTTTTTT. Protein product: CASSYGQGNTGELFF.

The V call is TRBV30, the J call TRBJ2-5; the D gene is possibly TRBD1 (5 bases). Trimming took off 2 bases at V and 9 bases at J, with 13 bases between the two ends. This CDR3 is built from 12 residues. Germline loops: CDR1 GTSNPN, CDR2 SVGIG (reference sequence). CDR3 nucleotides: TGTGCCTGGAGTTTTAACGCCAGGGCCCAGTACTTC. This encodes CAWSFNARAQYF.